This is a list of T cell receptor beta chains from one sample in a study of T cell responses to AZD1222 COVID-19 vaccine. Measured with immunoSEQ multiplex PCR; TCRdb has only the in-frame clones, and not every one. The data contain some 140,000 clones, around 89% of them singletons. The sample consisted of peripheral blood, taken 28 days after the second AZD1222 dose. These receptors all come from an adult who received the AZD1222 COVID-19 vaccine. Each CDR3 is given with its conserved first and last residue. D genes are given only for firm matches. Only some rows state a clone size, as once, few, many or a class for expanded clones.

size,J,D,V,CDR3,DNA
.,TRBJ2-7,.,TRBV18,CASSRATDSEQYF,TGTGCCAGCTCACGAGCGACGGACTCCGAGCAGTACTTC
.,TRBJ1-1,.,TRBV5-1,CASSPNRAGEAFF,TGCGCCAGCAGCCCAAACAGGGCTGGTGAAGCTTTCTTT
.,TRBJ2-2,.,TRBV4-3,CASSQDTNTGELFF,TGCGCCAGCAGCCAAGACACGAACACCGGGGAGCTGTTTTTT
.,TRBJ1-1,.,TRBV6-5,CASSKGPTEAFF,TGTGCCAGCAGTAAGGGGCCCACTGAAGCTTTCTTT
once,TRBJ1-1,.,TRBV12-3/TRBV12-4,CASSYHRWAFF,TGTGCCAGCAGTTATCACCGGTGGGCTTTCTTT
.,TRBJ1-2,.,TRBV10-3,CAISETERLGNTF,TGTGCCATCAGTGAGACAGAAAGACTGGGAAACACCTTC
once,TRBJ1-5,.,TRBV6-5,CASSLWTPTREQPQHF,TGTGCCAGCAGTTTATGGACACCTACCAGGGAACAGCCCCAGCATTTT
few,TRBJ1-3,.,TRBV18,CASSPDDSAGNTIYF,TGTGCCAGCTCACCCGACGACTCAGCTGGAAACACCATATATTTT
.,TRBJ1-1,.,TRBV7-9,CASSSDRQSAIKAFF,TGTGCCAGCAGCTCTGACAGGCAGAGCGCTATTAAAGCTTTCTTT
.,TRBJ1-2,.,TRBV6-5,CASSPKDGNYGYTF,TGTGCCAGCAGTCCCAAGGACGGGAACTATGGCTACACCTTC
.,TRBJ2-1,.,TRBV4-3,CASSPEMYRDEQFF,TGCGCCAGCAGCCCCGAGATGTACAGGGATGAGCAGTTCTTC
.,TRBJ2-2,.,TRBV27,CASSLYQIRTGELFF,TGTGCCAGCAGTTTATACCAGATACGAACCGGGGAGCTGTTTTTT
.,TRBJ2-1,.,TRBV10-3,CAISGVYYNEQFF,TGTGCCATCAGTGGGGTCTATTACAATGAGCAGTTCTTC
.,TRBJ2-5,.,TRBV19,CASSIDGEVGGSGVMETQYF,TGTGCCAGTAGTATAGATGGCGAGGTAGGAGGGAGTGGTGTAATGGAGACCCAGTACTTC
.,TRBJ1-1,.,TRBV15,CATSRARGGHTEAFF,TGTGCCACCAGCAGAGCCCGGGGGGGGCACACTGAAGCTTTCTTT
.,TRBJ2-7,.,TRBV7-9,CASSPHYEQYF,TGTGCCAGCAGCCCCCACTACGAGCAGTACTTC
once,TRBJ2-5,TRBD2,TRBV5-1,CASSPGLGPETQYF,TGCGCCAGCAGCCCCGGACTAGGGCCAGAGACCCAGTACTTC
.,TRBJ2-1,.,TRBV6-5,CASSLQGPYNEQFF,TGTGCCAGCAGCTTACAGGGCCCCTACAATGAGCAGTTCTTC
.,TRBJ1-6,.,TRBV6-6,CASSYSLGGGNSPLHF,TGTGCCAGCAGTTACTCGCTGGGGGGAGGTAATTCACCCCTCCACTTT
.,TRBJ1-2,.,TRBV7-2,CASSLVARQGTGYTF,TGTGCCAGCAGCTTAGTTGCGAGGCAGGGGACCGGCTACACCTTC
.,TRBJ1-3,.,TRBV6-5,CASSTGSSGNTIYF,TGTGCCAGCAGTACAGGGAGCTCTGGAAACACCATATATTTT
once,TRBJ1-2,TRBD1,TRBV6-5,CASSSSGTDYGYTF,TGTGCCAGCAGTTCCTCCGGGACAGATTATGGCTACACCTTC
.,TRBJ1-1,.,TRBV9,CASSVRNTSRVTTEAFF,TGTGCCAGCAGCGTTCGGAATACATCCAGGGTGACCACTGAAGCTTTCTTT
once,TRBJ1-2,.,TRBV4-1,CASSQGDPRGYGYTF,TGCGCCAGCAGCCAAGGGGACCCCCGGGGGTATGGCTACACCTTC
.,TRBJ1-5,TRBD1,TRBV6-1,CASSGPGQGFSGNQPQHF,TGTGCCAGCAGTGGGCCGGGACAGGGGTTTTCTGGCAATCAGCCCCAGCATTTT
.,TRBJ2-1,.,TRBV16,CASSLGTYNEQFF,TGTGCCAGCAGCCTGGGCACCTACAATGAGCAGTTCTTC
.,TRBJ1-2,.,TRBV3-1/TRBV3-2,CASSQEGGGYGYTF,TGTGCCAGCAGCCAAGAGGGCGGGGGCTATGGCTACACCTTC
.,TRBJ1-3,.,TRBV4-3,CASSRYRVGPGNTIYF,TGCGCCAGCAGCCGCTACAGGGTAGGCCCTGGAAACACCATATATTTT
.,TRBJ1-1,TRBD1,TRBV27,CASSHRSGQGRTEAFF,TGTGCCAGCAGTCACCGATCGGGACAGGGGAGGACTGAAGCTTTCTTT
.,TRBJ1-2,.,TRBV12-3/TRBV12-4,CASSLAGAGGYTF,TGTGCCAGCAGTTTGGCAGGGGCAGGTGGCTACACCTTC
.,TRBJ1-1,.,TRBV9,CASSTSGEWGTEAFF,TGTGCCAGCAGCACCTCAGGGGAGTGGGGAACTGAAGCTTTCTTT
.,TRBJ1-5,.,TRBV4-1,CASSQAVDQPQHF,TGCGCCAGCAGCCAAGCGGTGGATCAGCCCCAGCATTTT
.,TRBJ2-1,.,TRBV19,CASSPYFIGGSYNEQFF,TGTGCCAGTAGTCCATACTTCATAGGGGGTTCCTACAATGAGCAGTTCTTC
.,TRBJ1-3,.,TRBV12-2,CASRPETAASRISGNTIYF,TGTGCAAGTCGCCCGGAAACCGCCGCCAGTCGCATCTCTGGAAACACCATATATTTT
.,TRBJ2-3,TRBD2,TRBV6-8,CASNQSSSGGTDTQYF,TGTGCCAGCAACCAATCTTCTAGCGGGGGAACAGATACGCAGTATTTT
once,TRBJ2-1,.,TRBV27,CASSLSGLALRGKVNEQFF,TGTGCCAGCAGTTTATCCGGGCTAGCCTTGAGGGGGAAAGTAAATGAGCAGTTCTTC
.,TRBJ2-3,TRBD2,TRBV12-5,CASGLPIAGGPSDTQYF,TGTGCTAGTGGTTTGCCAATAGCGGGAGGGCCTTCAGATACGCAGTATTTT
.,TRBJ2-6,.,TRBV6-5,CASRLILGGANVLTF,TGTGCCAGCAGGCTGATATTGGGTGGGGCCAACGTCCTGACTTTC
once,TRBJ2-3,.,TRBV29-1,CSVENIPTDTQYF,TGCAGCGTTGAAAACATCCCCACAGATACGCAGTATTTT
.,TRBJ1-2,.,TRBV2,CASARSGWDGYTF,TGTGCCAGCGCACGGTCGGGTTGGGATGGCTACACCTTC
.,TRBJ2-1,TRBD1,TRBV5-1,CASSLGDSRGEQFF,TGCGCCAGCAGCTTGGGTGACTCCAGGGGGGAGCAGTTCTTC
once,TRBJ2-7,TRBD2,TRBV7-2,CASSSGTSGIYEQYF,TGTGCCAGCAGCTCCGGGACTAGCGGGATTTACGAGCAGTACTTC
.,TRBJ1-1,.,TRBV10-3,CAISERELVLNTEAFF,TGTGCCATCAGTGAGAGGGAATTGGTTTTGAACACTGAAGCTTTCTTT
few,TRBJ1-2,.,TRBV3-1/TRBV3-2,CASRLDTGINGYTF,TGTGCCAGCAGACTTGACACGGGCATTAACGGCTACACCTTC
.,TRBJ2-7,TRBD1,TRBV5-4,CASRRTGDEQYF,TGTGCCAGCAGAAGGACAGGGGATGAGCAGTACTTC
.,TRBJ2-2,TRBD1,TRBV18,CASSPTEGAVGELFF,TGTGCCAGCTCACCCACTGAGGGGGCCGTCGGGGAGCTGTTTTTT
.,TRBJ1-1,.,TRBV6-5,CASTRGMNTEAFF,TGTGCCAGCACGAGGGGGATGAACACTGAAGCTTTCTTT
.,TRBJ1-3,.,TRBV10-3,CAISESLSDGNSGNTIYF,TGTGCCATCAGTGAGTCCTTGTCGGACGGTAACTCTGGAAACACCATATATTTT
.,TRBJ2-1,TRBD1,TRBV6-2/TRBV6-3,CASSYRGTGENNEQFF,TGTGCCAGCAGTTATCGTGGGACAGGGGAAAACAATGAGCAGTTCTTC
.,TRBJ1-5,TRBD1,TRBV6-5,CASSFGQGVGQPQHF,TGTGCCAGCAGTTTTGGACAGGGGGTCGGTCAGCCCCAGCATTTT
.,TRBJ1-5,.,TRBV24-1,CATDLDREVNQPQHF,TGTGCCACCGACCTGGACCGGGAGGTCAATCAGCCCCAGCATTTT
.,TRBJ1-1,.,TRBV4-3,CASSQGEGGPNTEAFF,TGCGCCAGCAGCCAGGGCGAGGGAGGGCCGAACACTGAAGCTTTCTTT